Below are 9 T cell receptor beta chains sequenced from a single sample in a study of blood T cell repertoires in COVID-19. Sequenced by immunoSEQ multiplex PCR; TCRdb stores in-frame clones only, minus some. The table includes tens of thousands of clones, roughly 90% detected once. Sequenced: peripheral blood. The origin of the receptors is a man in his sixties or seventies with active or convalescent COVID-19.

This clone was detected only once. The V and J genes are TRBV7-9 and TRBJ2-2; 9 bases are shared with TRBD2. V lost 2 bases and J lost 4; bases outside the gene matches: 5. Germline CDR1 and CDR2: SEHNR and FQNEAQ (reference sequence). The CDR3 loop spans 16 amino acids. This CDR3 reads CASSLPASGITGELFF. Written as DNA, the CDR3 is TGTGCCAGCAGCTTACCCGCTAGCGGGATCACCGGGGAGCTGTTTTTT.

A few counts support this clone. The chain has TRBV18 and TRBJ2-3; D not certain. The CDR3 runs to 11 residues. Germline CDR1 and CDR2: KGHSH and LQKENI. Trimming cost V 5 bases and J 6 bases, with 6 bases left between them. In DNA, the CDR3 is TGTGCCAGCTCATCTCTGGATACGCAGTATTTT. Protein product: CASSSLDTQYF.

This clone was found a few times. The chain employs TRBV10-2 and TRBJ1-2, with a weak D call TRBD1 (6 bases). The CDR3 length is 13 residues. The V gene lost 4 bases and the J gene lost 2 bases, with 8 bases spanning the gap. Germline loops: CDR1 WSHSY, CDR2 SAAADI. The CDR3 region has the DNA TGCGCCAGCAGTGTACAGGGAAACTATGGCTACACCTTC. It codes for CASSVQGNYGYTF.

This clone turned up a few times. This sequence joins TRBV5-5 and TRBJ1-5, with 8 bases that match TRBD1. This CDR3 has 16 amino acids. Germline V CDR1 and CDR2: SGHKS, YYEKEE (reference sequence). V trimming: 0 bases; J trimming: 4 bases; junction bases outside the gene matches: 6. The CDR3 here is CASSLGGQVRNQPQHF. The CDR3 DNA follows: TGTGCCAGCAGCTTGGGGGGACAGGTTAGGAATCAGCCCCAGCATTTT.

The chain recombines TRBV5-1 with TRBJ1-2; the D gene is possibly TRBD1 (6 bases). V dropped 0 bases and J dropped 7 bases, with 16 bases sitting between them. The CDR3 has 15 amino acids. Germline CDR1 is SGHRS and CDR2 is YFSETQ. The CDR3 bases are TGCGCCAGCAGCTTGGCTGGCAGGGGAGTAAGTGGCTACACCTTC. As protein: CASSLAGRGVSGYTF. The variable domain in full, with the rest retrieved from reference TRBV5-1 and TRBJ1-2, is KAGVTQTPRYLIKTRGQQVTLSCSPISGHRSVSWYQQTPGQGLQFLFEYFSETQRNKGNFPGRFSGRQFSNSRSEMNVSTLELGDSALYLCASSLAGRGVSGYTFGSGTRLTVV.

This sequence joins TRBV5-1 and TRBJ2-5; D is perhaps TRBD2 (5 bases). Trimming cost V 3 bases and J 0 bases, with 12 bases left between them. The germline gives CDR1 SGHRS, CDR2 YFSETQ. This CDR3 has 15 residues. Written as DNA, the CDR3 is TGCGCCAGCAGCTGGGGAGCGGTGTACCAAGAGACCCAGTACTTC. Its translation: CASSWGAVYQETQYF.

The CDR3 DNA follows: TGTGCCAGCAGCTTATTTCAGGGGCCAGTGACTGAAGCTTTCTTT. Translation gives CASSLFQGPVTEAFF. The gene calls are TRBV7-9 and TRBJ1-1, with D perhaps matching TRBD1 (6 bases). Deletions cut 2 bases from V and 5 bases from J, with 15 bases between. CDR1 and CDR2 (germline): SEHNR, FQNEAQ (reference sequence). This CDR3 is built from 15 residues.

V is TRBV5-6 and J is TRBJ2-7; maybe TRBD2 (6 bases). Trimming left V 4 bases short and J 5 bases short, with 19 bases between. The CDR3 is 15 residues long. Germline V gene lookup returns CDR1 SGHDT and CDR2 YYEEEE. CDR3: CASSRRFTGVHEQYF. The CDR3 nucleotides are TGTGCCAGCAGCCGACGGTTTACGGGGGTGCACGAGCAGTACTTC.

The CDR3 is CASSSQGGIWAYEQYF. The CDR3 nucleotides read TGTGCCAGCAGTTCCCAGGGTGGTATTTGGGCCTACGAGCAGTACTTC. This chain uses TRBV6-5 with TRBJ2-7; tentatively, D is TRBD1 (5 bases). Germline loops: CDR1 MNHEY, CDR2 SVGAGI. The ends were cut back, 4 bases at V and 2 bases at J, with 18 bases in the middle. The CDR3 consists of 16 residues.